The rows below give T cell receptor beta chains drawn from one sample of a study of blood T cell repertoires in COVID-19. The data were produced by immunoSEQ multiplex PCR, yet TCRdb's version contains in-frame clones alone and is incomplete. The data contain 200,000 to 250,000 clones, 86% of them seen just once; the ten biggest clones take up approximately 1.7%. Sequencing input: PBMCs or T cells enriched from blood (not recorded which). Every receptor here comes from a man aged 40-49 years who had recovered from COVID-19. Both conserved end residues are trimmed from each CDR3. Fields, in order: V gene, J gene, CDR3 protein.

>TRBV10-3|TRBJ2-5
AISENRGETQY
>TRBV28|TRBJ1-1
ASSLWGQGLFTEAF
>TRBV27|TRBJ1-2
ASSLRRNYGYT
>TRBV28|TRBJ2-3
ASIPLAGGPQY
>TRBV5-4|TRBJ2-1
ASSLAGTSGVYNEQF
>TRBV27|TRBJ2-7
ASSLREGPYEQY
>TRBV19|TRBJ2-4
ASRVPGSSGIQY
>TRBV11-1|TRBJ2-1
ASSPGGALRNEQF
>TRBV12-5|TRBJ1-5
ASLGDWDNQPQH
>TRBV7-9|TRBJ1-1
ASKPILRGLNTEAF
>TRBV9|TRBJ1-2
ASSVTGARAGYT
>TRBV6-4|TRBJ1-6
ASAGGLVSGRTPLH
>TRBV5-8|TRBJ1-2
ASSPGDGYT
>TRBV9|TRBJ1-5
ASSPGGGNQPQH
>TRBV6-2/TRBV6-3|TRBJ1-2
ASSADRTPTNYGYT
>TRBV4-2|TRBJ1-2
ASSQGLAADYGYT
>TRBV28|TRBJ2-7
ASSLVGTPREQY
>TRBV5-4|TRBJ2-1
ASSLKTGLAGLNEQF
>TRBV5-1|TRBJ2-1
ASSLEGLAGENEQF
>TRBV5-4|TRBJ1-6
ASSPGQGARDSPLH
>TRBV5-1|TRBJ1-1
ASSYGQGGSETEAF
>TRBV10-3|TRBJ1-2
AISEEIFTGTKGGYT
>TRBV30|TRBJ2-3
AWSVGPGVRDTQY
>TRBV5-1|TRBJ2-3
ASSSPSIGQGTKDTQY
>TRBV19|TRBJ1-1
ASNLTVYEAF
>TRBV28|TRBJ2-7
ASSSPGLAGGSLLREQY
>TRBV2|TRBJ1-1
ASSEGREAF
>TRBV19|TRBJ1-1
ASSIGRGVGAEAF
>TRBV5-1|TRBJ2-3
ASIRGTTRTDTQY
>TRBV6-2/TRBV6-3|TRBJ2-1
ASSPSTRNEQF
>TRBV4-1|TRBJ2-7
ASSQESGVVYEQY